In this sample, the clone carrying this T cell receptor beta chain turned up a few times. The target antigen is unknown. Preparation of the TCRbeta library was carried out with unique molecular identifiers. TCRdb re-called the PCR reads through MiXCR, storing one row per CDR3 protein. The table shows about a million distinct CDR3 sequences, with roughly 29% occurring only once. These data come from a study of T-cell reconstitution after alpha-beta-depleted transplantation in children. Study-wide results and caveats: Newly produced T cells mostly accounted for T-cell counts and diversity one year post-transplant. Approximately two months post-transplant, alpha-beta T cells reportedly originated from several hundred expanded graft clones.

The CDR3 covers 14 residues. Looked up from germline, CDR1 is MGHRA and CDR2 is YSYEKL. With 4 bases removed from V and 1 base from J, the gap between germline ends came to 10 bases. Material: PBMCs, mostly from graft donor cells, obtained 360 days after TCRalphabeta/CD19-depleted stem cell transplant. The chain links TRBV4-1 to TRBJ1-1; D is unclear. The TCR sequence derives from a boy in the first two years of life who had a stem cell transplant for SCID, so the T cells may come from the graft donor. CDR3 in amino acids: CASSRLTQNTEAFF. For the CDR3, the DNA is TGCGCCAGCAGCCGATTGACCCAGAACACTGAAGCTTTCTTT.